This T cell receptor (beta chain) was found in a study of blood T cell repertoires in COVID-19. The ends lost 1 base at V and 3 bases at J; junction bases unmatched: 13. The CDR3 runs 19 residues. Germline values: CDR1 SEHNR, CDR2 FQNEAQ (reference sequence). TCRdb's table, derived via immunoSEQ multiplex PCR, lists solely in-frame clones and lacks some. Among approximately 130,000 clones listed, just under 85% were seen once. The receptor's source is a human donor in a cohort sampled during active COVID-19. This sequence joins TRBV7-9 and TRBJ2-3; 10 bases match TRBD2. The sample comprised peripheral blood. CDR3 amino acids: CASSLGRTGQAGGTDTQYF. The CDR3 DNA is TGTGCCAGCAGCTTAGGTCGGACGGGTCAAGCGGGGGGGACAGATACGCAGTATTTT.